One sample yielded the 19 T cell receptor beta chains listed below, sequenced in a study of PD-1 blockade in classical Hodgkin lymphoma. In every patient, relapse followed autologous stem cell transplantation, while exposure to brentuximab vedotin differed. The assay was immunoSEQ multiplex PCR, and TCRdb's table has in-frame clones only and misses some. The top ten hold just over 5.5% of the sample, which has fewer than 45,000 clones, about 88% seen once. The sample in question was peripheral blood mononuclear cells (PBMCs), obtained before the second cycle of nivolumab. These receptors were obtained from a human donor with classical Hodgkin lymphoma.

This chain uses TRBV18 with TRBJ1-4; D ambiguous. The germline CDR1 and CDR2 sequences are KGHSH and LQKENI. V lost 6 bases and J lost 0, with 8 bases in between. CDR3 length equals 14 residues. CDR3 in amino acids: CASSPGATNEKLFF. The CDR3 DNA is TGTGCCAGCTCCCCCGGTGCAACTAATGAAAAACTGTTTTTT. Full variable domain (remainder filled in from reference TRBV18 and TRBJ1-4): NAGVMQNPRHLVRRRGQEARLRCSPMKGHSHVYWYRQLPEEGLKFMVYLQKENIIDESGMPKERFSAEFPKEGPSILRIQQVVRGDSAAYFCASSPGATNEKLFFGSGTQLSVL.

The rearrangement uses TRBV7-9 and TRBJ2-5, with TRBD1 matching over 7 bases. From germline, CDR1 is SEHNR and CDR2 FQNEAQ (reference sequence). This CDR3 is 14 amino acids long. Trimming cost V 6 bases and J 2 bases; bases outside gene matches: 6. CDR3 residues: CASRVTGAQETQYF. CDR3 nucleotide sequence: TGTGCCAGCAGGGTTACAGGGGCTCAAGAGACCCAGTACTTC.

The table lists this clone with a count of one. The DNA of the CDR3 is TGCGCCAGCGGCAGTGGGGGTTTTAATGAAAAACTGTTTTTT. It yields the protein CASGSGGFNEKLFF. The chain has TRBV5-1 and TRBJ1-4; possible D gene TRBD1, 5 bases. V was cut by 7 bases and J by 4 bases, with 14 bases left in between. CDR3 length: 14 amino acids. Germline V gives CDR1 SGHRS, CDR2 YFSETQ.

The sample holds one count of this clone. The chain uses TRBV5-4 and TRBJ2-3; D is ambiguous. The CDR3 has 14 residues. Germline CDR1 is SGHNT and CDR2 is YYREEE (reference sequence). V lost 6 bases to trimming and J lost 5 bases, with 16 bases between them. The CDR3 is CASNPSGRLDTQYF. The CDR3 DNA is TGTGCCAGCAACCCGTCAGGTCGGTTAGATACGCAGTATTTT.

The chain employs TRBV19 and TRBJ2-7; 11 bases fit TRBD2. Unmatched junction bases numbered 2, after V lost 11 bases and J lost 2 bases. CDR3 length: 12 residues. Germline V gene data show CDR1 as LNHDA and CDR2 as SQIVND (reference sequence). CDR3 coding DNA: TGTGCCTCGACTAGCGGGACCTACGAGCAGTACTTC. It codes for CASTSGTYEQYF.

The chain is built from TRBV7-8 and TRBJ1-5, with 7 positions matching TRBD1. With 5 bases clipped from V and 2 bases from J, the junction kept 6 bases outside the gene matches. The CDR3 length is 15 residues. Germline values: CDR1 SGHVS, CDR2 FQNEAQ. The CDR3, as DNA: TGTGCCAGCAGCACAGGGGCCGGAGGCAATCAGCCCCAGCATTTT. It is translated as CASSTGAGGNQPQHF.

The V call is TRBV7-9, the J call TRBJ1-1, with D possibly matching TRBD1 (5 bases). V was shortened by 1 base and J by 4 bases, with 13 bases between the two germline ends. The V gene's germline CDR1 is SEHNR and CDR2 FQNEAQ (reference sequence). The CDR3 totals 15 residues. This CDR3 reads CASSLVPPRGTEAFF. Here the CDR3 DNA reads TGTGCCAGCAGCTTAGTACCCCCTAGGGGCACTGAAGCTTTCTTT. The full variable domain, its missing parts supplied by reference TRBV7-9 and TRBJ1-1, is DTGVSQNPRHKITKRGQNVTFRCDPISEHNRLYWYRQTLGQGPEFLTYFQNEAQLEKSRLLSDRFSAERPKGSFSTLEIQRTEQGDSAMYLCASSLVPPRGTEAFFGQGTRLTVV.

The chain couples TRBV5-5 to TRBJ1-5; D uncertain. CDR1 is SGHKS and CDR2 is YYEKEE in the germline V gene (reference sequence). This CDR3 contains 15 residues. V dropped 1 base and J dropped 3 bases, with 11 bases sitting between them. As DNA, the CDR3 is TGTGCCAGCAGCTTGATTAGTGCCCCCAATCAGCCCCAGCATTTT. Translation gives CASSLISAPNQPQHF. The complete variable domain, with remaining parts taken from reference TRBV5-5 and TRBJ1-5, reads DAGVTQSPTHLIKTRGQQVTLRCSPISGHKSVSWYQQVLGQGPQFIFQYYEKEERGRGNFPDRFSARQFPNYSSELNVNALLLGDSALYLCASSLISAPNQPQHFGDGTRLSIL.

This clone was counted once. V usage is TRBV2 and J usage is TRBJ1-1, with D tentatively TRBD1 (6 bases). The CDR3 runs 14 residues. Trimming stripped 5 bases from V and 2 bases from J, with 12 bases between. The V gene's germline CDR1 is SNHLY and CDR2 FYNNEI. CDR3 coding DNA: TGTGCCAGCAGTAGGGGGTGGAGAAACACTGAAGCTTTCTTT. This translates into CASSRGWRNTEAFF.

Here the CDR3 reads CASNLPREPLHF. The CDR3 DNA sequence: TGTGCCAGCAATCTTCCCCGGGAACCCCTCCACTTT. J is TRBJ1-6 and V is TRBV28; no reliable D call. The V gene's germline CDR1 is MDHEN and CDR2 SYDVKM. This CDR3 comprises 12 residues. V was shortened by 7 bases and J by 12 bases, with 13 bases between the two germline ends.

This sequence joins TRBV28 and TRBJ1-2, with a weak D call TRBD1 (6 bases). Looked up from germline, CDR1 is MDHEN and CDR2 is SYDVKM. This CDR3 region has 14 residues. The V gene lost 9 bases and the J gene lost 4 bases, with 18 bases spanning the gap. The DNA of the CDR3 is TGTGCCAGTACTGAACAGGGATCTAGCTATGGCTACACCTTC. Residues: CASTEQGSSYGYTF.

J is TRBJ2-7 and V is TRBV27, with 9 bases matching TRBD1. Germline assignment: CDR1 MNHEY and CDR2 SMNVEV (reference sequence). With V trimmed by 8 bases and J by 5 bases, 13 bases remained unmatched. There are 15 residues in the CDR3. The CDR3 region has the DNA TGTGCCAGCGCGGATTTGGGGGACAGGGCCAACGAGCAGTACTTC. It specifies CASADLGDRANEQYF.

DNA of the CDR3: TGTGCCAGCAGCCAGGCTCAGCTGTCTGGGGCCAACGTCCTGACTTTC. Translated: CASSQAQLSGANVLTF. J is TRBJ2-6 and V is TRBV14; the D is unclear. Germline lookup yields CDR1 SGHDN and CDR2 FVKESK. The V end was cut by 3 bases, the J end by 1 base, with 10 bases between. The CDR3 is 16 residues long.

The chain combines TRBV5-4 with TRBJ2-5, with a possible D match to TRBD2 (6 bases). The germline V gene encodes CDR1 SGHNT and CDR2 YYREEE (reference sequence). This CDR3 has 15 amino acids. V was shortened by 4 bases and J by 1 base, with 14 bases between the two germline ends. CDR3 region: CASSATGLLQETQYF. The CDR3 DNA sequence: TGTGCCAGCAGCGCTACGGGACTTCTCCAAGAGACCCAGTACTTC.

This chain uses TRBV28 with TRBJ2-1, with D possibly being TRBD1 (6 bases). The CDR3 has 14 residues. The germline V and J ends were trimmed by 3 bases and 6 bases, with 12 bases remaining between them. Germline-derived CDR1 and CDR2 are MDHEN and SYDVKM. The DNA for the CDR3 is TGTGCCAGCAGTTTCGGACAGATCTCCAATGAGCAGTTCTTC. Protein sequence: CASSFGQISNEQFF. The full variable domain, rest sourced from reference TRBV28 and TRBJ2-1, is DVKVTQSSRYLVKRTGEKVFLECVQDMDHENMFWYRQDPGLGLRLIYFSYDVKMKEKGDIPEGYSVSREKKERFSLILESASTNQTSMYLCASSFGQISNEQFFGPGTRLTVL.

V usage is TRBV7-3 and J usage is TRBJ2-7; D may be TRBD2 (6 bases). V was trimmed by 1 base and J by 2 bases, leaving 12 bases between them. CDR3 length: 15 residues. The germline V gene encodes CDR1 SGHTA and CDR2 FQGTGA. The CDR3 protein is CASSLSGGTAYEQYF. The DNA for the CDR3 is TGTGCCAGCAGCTTAAGTGGCGGGACCGCCTACGAGCAGTACTTC.

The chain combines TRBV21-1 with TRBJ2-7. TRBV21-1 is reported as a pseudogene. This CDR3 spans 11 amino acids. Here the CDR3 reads CASRGLGEQYF. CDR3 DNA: TGTGCCAGCAGGGGCCTGGGGGAGCAGTACTTC.

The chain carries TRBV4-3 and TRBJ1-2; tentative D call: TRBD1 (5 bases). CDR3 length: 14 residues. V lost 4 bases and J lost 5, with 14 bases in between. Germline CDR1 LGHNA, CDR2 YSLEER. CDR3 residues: CASSRGEGRYGYTF. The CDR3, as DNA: TGCGCCAGCAGCCGGGGGGAAGGTCGGTATGGCTACACCTTC.

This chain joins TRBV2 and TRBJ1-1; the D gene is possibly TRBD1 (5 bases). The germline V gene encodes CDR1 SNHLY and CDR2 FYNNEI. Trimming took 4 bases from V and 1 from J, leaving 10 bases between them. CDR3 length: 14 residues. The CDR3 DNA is TGTGCCAGCAGTGCGGGACGGCAGAACACTGAAGCTTTCTTT. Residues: CASSAGRQNTEAFF.